The 20 T cell receptor beta chains below all came from one sample that was sequenced in a study of early T cells in non-severe SARS-CoV-2 infection (dated by TCRdb to about 2021). The library came from 5' RACE. TCRdb lists the instrument as NextSeq 500. TCRdb redid the processing of the public reads, applying fastp at Q25 and MiXCR, and retained in-frame beta chains. Entries are consolidated by CDR3 protein sequence, retaining the most common genes and DNA. A total of tens of thousands of distinct CDR3 sequences appear in this sample, around 10% of them only once. 3.5% to 5% of the sample is taken by the ten largest. This sample comprised whole blood, obtained at baseline. The source of these receptors is an adult who was a healthcare worker with PCR-confirmed SARS-CoV-2 infection or an uninfected control (not recorded which).

CDR3 nucleotides: TGTGCCAGCAGCTCCGGCCTACAGGGGCATAGCAATCAGCCCCAGCATTTT. Its translation: CASSSGLQGHSNQPQHF. V and J are TRBV7-8 and TRBJ1-5, with 7 bases lining up with TRBD1. The CDR3 length is 17 residues. Germline V gives CDR1 SGHVS, CDR2 FQNEAQ. V gave up 4 bases and J gave up 0 bases; unmatched junction bases: 9.

This clonotype was picked up many times. The V and J genes are TRBV3-1 and TRBJ2-7; possible D gene TRBD1, 6 bases. Germline CDR1 is LGHDT and CDR2 is YNNKEL (reference sequence). Between the trimmed V and J ends, which lost 1 base and 3 bases, there was a span of 13 bases. The CDR3 has 15 residues. CDR3 residues: CASSQAPRGSYEQYF. The CDR3 nucleotides are TGTGCCAGCAGCCAAGCCCCCAGGGGAAGCTACGAGCAGTACTTC.

This clonotype has only a few counts. This chain links TRBV7-9 with TRBJ2-7, with a weak D call TRBD1 (6 bases). Trimming shortened V by 4 bases and J by 0 bases, and 10 bases separated the two germline ends. CDR3 size: 14 residues. Germline CDR1 and CDR2: SEHNR and FQNEAQ (reference sequence). Here the CDR3 DNA reads TGTGCCAGCAGCTCAACAGGGAGCTCCTACGAGCAGTACTTC. Protein: CASSSTGSSYEQYF.

The chain employs TRBV4-1 and TRBJ1-1; D remains ambiguous. From germline, CDR1 is MGHRA and CDR2 YSYEKL. The V end lost 3 bases, the J end lost 1 base, and 12 bases lay between the germline ends. This CDR3 region has 15 residues. The DNA of the CDR3 is TGCGCCAGCAGCCACAACAGCTGGAGGAACACTGAAGCTTTCTTT. Amino acid sequence: CASSHNSWRNTEAFF.

This clonotype was seen a few times. The gene calls are TRBV5-6 and TRBJ1-5, with unresolved D. V lost 0 bases and J lost 4, with 8 bases in between. The germline gives CDR1 SGHDT, CDR2 YYEEEE. The CDR3 consists of 14 residues. In nucleotides, the CDR3 is TGTGCCAGCAGCTTGGCCGGGTTAAATCAGCCCCAGCATTTT. It translates to CASSLAGLNQPQHF.

This clonotype was seen ten or more times. The gene calls are TRBV27 and TRBJ2-1; 12 nucleotides match TRBD2. The germline CDR1 and CDR2 sequences are MNHEY and SMNVEV (reference sequence). V shed 3 bases, J shed 0 bases, and the junction held 12 bases outside the gene matches. This CDR3 region has 20 residues. The CDR3, as DNA: TGTGCCAGCAGTTTCCATACCGGGACTAGCGGGCCTAGCTCCTACAATGAGCAGTTCTTC. Translating gives CASSFHTGTSGPSSYNEQFF.

A few counts support this clonotype. V gene TRBV9 combines with J gene TRBJ2-3; D remains ambiguous. CDR3 length equals 15 residues. From germline, CDR1 is SGDLS and CDR2 YYNGEE. V shed 3 bases and J shed 0 bases, with 11 bases lying between them. The DNA for the CDR3 is TGTGCCAGCAGCGCGGACGGTACTAGCACAGATACGCAGTATTTT. Translating it yields CASSADGTSTDTQYF.

This clonotype was observed a handful of times. The chain employs TRBV20-1 and TRBJ1-1; tentatively, D is TRBD1 (6 bases). With 7 bases removed from V and 2 bases from J, the gap between germline ends came to 14 bases. CDR1 DFQATT and CDR2 SNEGSKA come from the germline V gene (reference sequence). The CDR3 is made up of 13 amino acids. CDR3 DNA sequence: TGCAGTGGTTTAGAGGACAGAAACACTGAAGCTTTCTTT. It translates to CSGLEDRNTEAFF.

This clonotype has at least ten counts. The V gene is TRBV6-2 or TRBV6-3, the J gene TRBJ2-7, with TRBD2 identical over 7 bases. Losses at the gene ends were 4 bases for V and 2 bases for J; bases not matched to a gene: 2. CDR3 length: 13 amino acids. Germline-derived CDR1 and CDR2 are MNHEY and SVGEGT. The CDR3 DNA reads as TGTGCCAGCAGTTTAGCGGGCACCTACGAGCAGTACTTC. Residues: CASSLAGTYEQYF.

This clonotype ranks as medium-sized. The chain employs TRBV11-2 and TRBJ1-2; TRBD1 matches at 8 bases. With V trimmed by 5 bases and J by 4 bases, 12 bases remained unmatched. CDR3 length equals 16 residues. Germline lookup yields CDR1 SGHAT and CDR2 FQNNGV. The CDR3 sequence: CASSAGQGLNTYGYTF. In DNA, the CDR3 is TGTGCCAGCAGCGCCGGACAGGGTTTGAATACCTATGGCTACACCTTC.

In its sample, this clonotype was seen a few times. The V call is TRBV6-2 or TRBV6-3, the J call TRBJ2-2; weak D call: TRBD2 (5 bases). This CDR3 is built from 17 residues. V gave up 2 bases and J gave up 2 bases, with 15 bases separating them. The germline V gene encodes CDR1 MNHEY and CDR2 SVGEGT. In DNA, the CDR3 is TGTGCCAGCAGTTACGGGGAGCCCGGCTTTAACACCGGGGAGCTGTTTTTT. It specifies CASSYGEPGFNTGELFF.

This clonotype showed up many times. The gene calls are TRBV12-3 or TRBV12-4 and TRBJ1-2, with a possible D match to TRBD1 (5 bases). CDR3 length: 13 amino acids. Trimming left V 3 bases short and J 4 bases short, with 9 bases between. CDR3 in amino acids: CASSLGGSYGYTF. The CDR3 bases are TGTGCCAGCAGTTTGGGGGGTAGCTATGGCTACACCTTC.

This clonotype appeared many times. The chain uses TRBV7-8 and TRBJ1-2, with 8 bases matching TRBD1. The germline V gene encodes CDR1 SGHVS and CDR2 FQNEAQ. This CDR3 spans 14 amino acids. The junction had 7 bases not matched to a gene; V was cut back by 2 bases and J by 8 bases. CDR3 region: CASSLRTGTGGYTF. The CDR3 coding sequence is TGTGCCAGCAGCTTACGGACAGGGACGGGAGGCTACACCTTC.

In its sample, this clonotype was seen a few times. The genes are TRBV20-1 and TRBJ2-4; no definite D call. The CDR3 is made up of 15 amino acids. Germline lookup yields CDR1 DFQATT and CDR2 SNEGSKA (reference sequence). The V and J ends lost 3 bases and 0 bases respectively, with 12 bases between them. The CDR3 is CSARHTQLAKNIQYF. As DNA, the CDR3 is TGCAGTGCTAGGCATACTCAGCTAGCCAAAAACATTCAGTACTTC.

The sample holds many counts of this clonotype. V usage is TRBV30 and J usage is TRBJ2-7; D is unclear. The CDR3 sequence is 13 residues long. In germline, CDR1 is GTSNPN, CDR2 SVGIG (reference sequence). Trimming left V 5 bases short and J 4 bases short, with 15 bases between. The CDR3 DNA reads TGTGCCTGGCAAACGGGCCCCGGGTACGAGCAGTACTTC. Translation: CAWQTGPGYEQYF.

This clonotype was detected a few times. The chain uses TRBV6-1 and TRBJ1-3, with a weak D call TRBD1 (5 bases). The CDR3 length is 14 residues. The V and J ends lost 9 bases and 3 bases respectively, with 15 bases between them. Looked up from germline, CDR1 is MNHNS and CDR2 is SASEGT. For the CDR3, the DNA is TGTGCCAGTACCGAGAGGGGACTTGGAAACACCATATATTTT. As protein: CASTERGLGNTIYF.

This clonotype turned up a few times. The chain couples TRBV20-1 to TRBJ2-2, with D tentatively TRBD2 (5 bases). Germline CDR1 DFQATT, CDR2 SNEGSKA (reference sequence). CDR3 length: 14 amino acids. V was shortened by 0 bases and J by 2 bases, with 7 bases between the two germline ends. The CDR3 DNA is TGCAGTGCTAGAGATCGGGGAAACACCGGGGAGCTGTTTTTT. Translation gives CSARDRGNTGELFF.

The table lists this clonotype with a few counts. V usage is TRBV19 and J usage is TRBJ2-6, with D possibly matching TRBD1 (5 bases). The V gene lost 4 bases and the J gene lost 0 bases, with 13 bases spanning the gap. The CDR3 loop spans 17 amino acids. Germline V lookup: CDR1 LNHDA, CDR2 SQIVND (reference sequence). The CDR3 region is CASSTDSQLSGANVLTF. DNA of the CDR3: TGTGCCAGTAGTACCGACAGTCAACTCTCTGGGGCCAACGTCCTGACTTTC. The variable domain in full, with the rest retrieved from reference TRBV19 and TRBJ2-6, is DGGITQSPKYLFRKEGQNVTLSCEQNLNHDAMYWYRQDPGQGLRLIYYSQIVNDFQKGDIAEGYSVSREKKESFPLTVTSAQKNPTAFYLCASSTDSQLSGANVLTFGAGSRLTVL.

This clonotype occurred many times. The genes are TRBV24-1 and TRBJ1-5; D not resolved. Germline V gene lookup returns CDR1 KGHDR and CDR2 SFDVKD. The V and J ends lost 0 bases and 9 bases respectively, with 5 bases between them. The CDR3 extends over 12 amino acids. The CDR3 sequence is CATSDLFGPQHF. CDR3 nucleotide sequence: TGTGCCACCAGTGATTTGTTCGGGCCCCAGCATTTT.

The chain joins TRBV5-1 to TRBJ2-4, with 9 bases lining up with TRBD1. The CDR3 runs to 14 residues. The germline gives CDR1 SGHRS, CDR2 YFSETQ. V shed 4 bases, J shed 6 bases, and the junction held 5 bases outside the gene matches. CDR3: CASSLSTGGNIQYF. Here the CDR3 DNA reads TGCGCCAGCAGCCTCTCGACAGGGGGAAACATTCAGTACTTC.